This T cell receptor beta chain is drawn from a study of cytomegalovirus exposure and HLA in healthy donors. As for this clone: Its antigen is undetermined.

This PCR relied on a set of 60 Vbeta primers and 13 Jbeta primers. TCRdb's copy holds only in-frame clones and misses some; the assay was immunoSEQ multiplex PCR. The table includes about 300,000 clones, just over 85% detected once. CDR1 and CDR2 (germline): LGHNA, YNFKEQ. With 0 bases removed from V and 4 bases from J, the gap between germline ends came to 9 bases. This CDR3 has 15 amino acids. Findings and limits, study-wide: The availability of immune exposure information extended only to CMV serostatus. A link between a missense DCLRE1C variant and TCR beta V- and J-gene trimming emerged from a later analysis. The study flagged roughly 160 TCR beta chains as cytomegalovirus-associated.

V is TRBV4-2 and J is TRBJ2-2; D gene uncertain. Sequencing was carried out using PBMCs. The receptor was derived from a man aged 35-49 years in good health and CMV-seropositive. The CDR3 loop is CASSQDSLFTGELFF. The CDR3 nucleotides read TGTGCCAGCAGCCAAGATAGCCTATTCACCGGGGAGCTGTTTTTT.